This T cell receptor (beta chain) originates from a study of human T cells and chemical hapten exposure. V was trimmed by 3 bases and J by 3 bases, leaving 12 bases between them. CDR3 length: 14 residues. Germline CDR1 LNHDA, CDR2 SQIVND (reference sequence). For the library, individual cDNA molecules each received unique molecular identifiers. MiXCR, applied by TCRdb to the RACE reads, yields one record per CDR3 protein. This table has over 75,000 distinct CDR3 sequences, about 7.5% appearing once. The sample's time point: patch test 1, 2 weeks after DPC sensitization. Treatment: therapeutic diphenylcyclopropenone sensitization with weekly scalp DPC. Participating donors were patients with alopecia, aged 18 to 70 years, considered appropriate candidates for DPC. This clonotype has at least ten counts.

Sequenced here: whole blood, sampled in connection with sensitization to the hapten diphenylcyclopropenone (DPC). This receptor was obtained from a woman in her 30s with alopecia areata. Some clones in this sample may be carry-over from other donors' samples. The chain joins TRBV19 to TRBJ2-7, with TRBD1 as a possible D gene (5 bases). The CDR3 here is CASSIPGQGYEQYF. For the CDR3, the DNA is TGTGCCAGTAGTATTCCCGGACAAGGCTACGAGCAGTACTTC.